What follows are 29 T cell receptor beta chains derived from one specimen sequenced in a study of CD8+ T cells in alopecia areata. Sample treatment: oral pan-JAK inhibitor, 5-10 mg twice daily. Sequencing templates came from extracted RNA that was reverse transcribed into cDNA. Profiling relied on immunoSEQ multiplex PCR, and the TCRdb table lists in-frame clones only, not all of them. The sample lists 80,000 to 95,000 clones; roughly 45% were seen once. The sequencing used CD8+ T cells sorted from blood, collected at week 24, from a patient treated with tofacitinib. These receptors were collected from a human donor with alopecia areata.

The chain carries TRBV5-1 and TRBJ1-2; TRBD1 matches at 10 bases. The CDR3 is 14 residues long. Germline CDR1 reads SGHRS; CDR2 reads YFSETQ. Germline trimming cut 0 bases from V and 8 bases from J; bases unmatched to any gene: 4. Here the CDR3 DNA reads TGCGCCAGCAGCTTGGGACAGGGGGCGCGAGGCTACACCTTC. Its translation is CASSLGQGARGYTF.

The V call is TRBV27, the J call TRBJ2-7; 8 nucleotides line up with TRBD2. The junction had 10 bases not matched to a gene; V was cut back by 1 base and J by 2 bases. In germline, CDR1 is MNHEY, CDR2 SMNVEV (reference sequence). This CDR3 has 17 residues. This CDR3 reads CASSLLPGTRVPYEQYF. Written as DNA, the CDR3 is TGTGCCAGCAGTTTATTGCCCGGGACTAGAGTTCCCTACGAGCAGTACTTC.

The sample holds many counts of this clone. The chain uses TRBV6-4 and TRBJ2-3, with TRBD2 identical over 10 bases. Germline CDR1 is MRHNA and CDR2 is SNTAGT. The CDR3 totals 14 residues. V was pared by 7 bases and J by 0 bases, with 1 base of the junction left unmatched. The DNA for the CDR3 is TGTGCCAGCACGACTAGCGGGAGCACAGATACGCAGTATTTT. Its translation is CASTTSGSTDTQYF.

The V gene is TRBV4-1, the J gene TRBJ2-7; D is perhaps TRBD1 or TRBD2 (5 bases each). The V end lost 3 bases, the J end lost 5 bases, and 14 bases lay between the germline ends. The CDR3 spans 14 residues. Germline values: CDR1 MGHRA, CDR2 YSYEKL. The CDR3 spells CASSQGMRGDEQYF. The DNA of the CDR3 is TGCGCCAGCAGCCAGGGGATGAGAGGGGACGAGCAGTACTTC.

As regards this clone: A single base is all that separates this from a far larger clone, so a read error is likely. The chain combines TRBV5-8 with TRBJ2-7, with TRBD1 identical over 8 bases. This CDR3 comprises 14 residues. Trimming removed 2 bases from V and 2 bases from J; junction bases left unmatched: 3. Germline V CDR1 and CDR2: SGHTS, YDEGEE. The CDR3 DNA sequence: TGTGCCAGCAGCTTCGAGACAGGGGCCTACGAGCAGTACTTC. Its translation is CASSFETGAYEQYF.

The genes are TRBV28 and TRBJ2-7, with TRBD2 as a possible D gene (6 bases). V lost 6 bases and J lost 5, with 11 bases in between. The CDR3 covers 12 residues. The germline CDR1 and CDR2 sequences are MDHEN and SYDVKM. CDR3 nucleotides: TGTGCCAGCAGCGGAAGGAGGGACGAGCAGTACTTC. Its translation is CASSGRRDEQYF.

V is TRBV4-1 and J is TRBJ2-3, with 7 nucleotides matching TRBD2. The germline V gene encodes CDR1 MGHRA and CDR2 YSYEKL. The CDR3 spans 15 residues. J gave up 2 bases and V 2 bases, and 4 bases lay outside the gene matches. In DNA form, the CDR3 reads TGCGCCAGCAGCCAATCGGGGAGGGACACAGATACGCAGTATTTT. Amino acids: CASSQSGRDTDTQYF.

The chain recombines TRBV18 with TRBJ2-7; D is unclear. The CDR3 consists of 15 residues. V was shortened by 5 bases and J by 3 bases, with 17 bases between the two germline ends. Germline V gene data show CDR1 as KGHSH and CDR2 as LQKENI. CDR3 sequence (DNA): TGTGCCAGCTCAGCCCGACTCGACAACAGCTACGAGCAGTACTTC. Its translation is CASSARLDNSYEQYF.

The chain carries TRBV9 and TRBJ1-2; possible D gene TRBD1, 6 bases. Germline assignment: CDR1 SGDLS and CDR2 YYNGEE. This CDR3 contains 15 residues. Trimming pared 4 bases from V and 3 bases from J, leaving 16 bases between. In nucleotides, the CDR3 is TGTGCCAGCAGCCCCCTCGGGACACTCGACTATGGCTACACCTTC. Translation: CASSPLGTLDYGYTF. The entire variable domain, with the rest obtained from reference TRBV9 and TRBJ1-2, is as follows: DSGVTQTPKHLITATGQRVTLRCSPRSGDLSVYWYQQSLDQGLQFLIQYYNGEERAKGNILERFSAQQFPDLHSELNLSSLELGDSALYFCASSPLGTLDYGYTFGSGTRLTVV.

The J gene is TRBJ2-7, the V gene TRBV4-2, with 11 bases fitting TRBD2. Germline-derived CDR1 and CDR2 are LGHNA and YNFKEQ. The CDR3 covers 21 residues. V was clipped by 0 bases and J by 3 bases; unmatched bases: 19. CDR3 DNA: TGTGCCAGCAGCCAAGATGGCGGCCCTAGCGGGAGGAGGGGGGGCCTCTACGAGCAGTACTTC. Translation: CASSQDGGPSGRRGGLYEQYF.

V is TRBV11-2 and J is TRBJ2-5, with TRBD2 identical over 10 bases. The CDR3 loop spans 18 amino acids. J was trimmed by 3 bases and V by 4 bases; bases with no gene match: 14. The germline CDR1 and CDR2 sequences are SGHAT and FQNNGV. Here the CDR3 DNA reads TGTGCCAGCAGCTCAGCCCTAAATGAGCGGGAGGGGAAAGAGACCCAGTACTTC. Amino acid sequence: CASSSALNEREGKETQYF.

This clone was counted between two and nine times. This chain joins TRBV7-2 and TRBJ2-3; 10 bases fit TRBD2. CDR3 length: 16 residues. CDR1 is SGHTA, CDR2 FQGNSA, per germline. After removal of 4 bases from V and 0 bases from J, the junction contained 4 bases not matched to a gene. CDR3: CASSSRTSGSTDTQYF. The CDR3 nucleotides read TGTGCCAGCAGCTCGCGGACTAGCGGAAGCACAGATACGCAGTATTTT. Combining the CDR3 with reference TRBV7-2 and TRBJ2-3 gives the whole variable domain GAGVSQSPSNKVTEKGKDVELRCDPISGHTALYWYRQSLGQGLEFLIYFQGNSAPDKSGLPSDRFSAERTGGSVSTLTIQRTQQEDSAVYLCASSSRTSGSTDTQYFGPGTRLTVL.

This clone came up a few times. V and J are TRBV29-1 and TRBJ2-1, with TRBD2 matching 11 bases. Germline-derived CDR1 and CDR2 are SQVTM and ANQGSEA. The CDR3 is made up of 17 amino acids. After removal of 1 base from V and 0 bases from J, the junction contained 5 bases not matched to a gene. CDR3 sequence (DNA): TGCAGCGTTGAAGGTCTACTAGCGGGGGACTCCTACAATGAGCAGTTCTTC. It yields the protein CSVEGLLAGDSYNEQFF.

This clone occurred a few times. This chain joins TRBV19 and TRBJ2-7; 7 bases agree with TRBD1. This CDR3 is 14 amino acids long. Germline V gene lookup returns CDR1 LNHDA and CDR2 SQIVND (reference sequence). Trimming removed 3 bases from V and 1 base from J; junction bases left unmatched: 3. The CDR3 here is CASSIGRGSYEQYF. The DNA of the CDR3 is TGTGCCAGTAGTATTGGCAGGGGGTCCTACGAGCAGTACTTC.

This clone has just a few counts. The chain combines TRBV4-1 with TRBJ1-1; a weak D match, TRBD1 (6 bases). The CDR3 has 17 residues. CDR1 and CDR2 (germline): MGHRA, YSYEKL. Deletions cut 0 bases from V and 5 bases from J, with 19 bases between. The CDR3 spells CASSQEGVEGVWTEAFF. CDR3 nucleotide sequence: TGCGCCAGCAGCCAAGAGGGGGTGGAGGGGGTGTGGACTGAAGCTTTCTTT.

This clone came up a few times. The chain couples TRBV29-1 to TRBJ2-7, with D unresolved. CDR1 is SQVTM, CDR2 ANQGSEA, per germline. Trimming removed 4 bases at V and 3 bases at J, with 13 bases between. The CDR3 has 13 amino acids. This CDR3 is CSVVSVWGYEQYF. The CDR3 nucleotides read TGCAGCGTTGTGTCCGTGTGGGGCTACGAGCAGTACTTC.

The V call is TRBV4-1, the J call TRBJ1-1; 7 bases fit TRBD1. There are 14 residues in the CDR3. Germline V CDR1 and CDR2: MGHRA, YSYEKL. V shed 2 bases and J 4 bases; nucleotides not matched to a gene: 4. Here the CDR3 reads CASSQNRGGTEAFF. In DNA form, the CDR3 reads TGCGCCAGCAGCCAAAACAGGGGTGGCACTGAAGCTTTCTTT.

This chain connects TRBV11-1 to TRBJ2-7; 10 nucleotides agree with TRBD1. J was trimmed by 3 bases and V by 9 bases; bases with no gene match: 8. The germline CDR1 and CDR2 sequences are SGHAT and FQDESV (reference sequence). The CDR3 is made up of 14 amino acids. The DNA of the CDR3 is TGTGCCAGTTCAGCCGGGACAGGGGACTACGAGCAGTACTTC. Its translation: CASSAGTGDYEQYF.

The V gene is TRBV29-1, the J gene TRBJ1-2; possibly TRBD1 for D (6 bases). The germline V gene encodes CDR1 SQVTM and CDR2 ANQGSEA. Trimming removed 7 bases at V and 2 bases at J, with 20 bases between. The CDR3 covers 15 residues. This chain's CDR3 is CSAFFAWGRNYGYTF. In nucleotides, the CDR3 is TGCAGCGCCTTTTTTGCTTGGGGGCGGAACTATGGCTACACCTTC.

The V call is TRBV11-2, the J call TRBJ2-1; a weak D match, TRBD2 (6 bases). V was shortened by 6 bases and J by 7 bases, with 25 bases between the two germline ends. This CDR3 spans 17 amino acids. Germline-derived CDR1 and CDR2 are SGHAT and FQNNGV. CDR3 in amino acids: CASRQDRQSHRGNEQFF. CDR3 DNA sequence: TGTGCCAGCAGACAAGATCGACAGTCACACCGGGGGAATGAGCAGTTCTTC. The entire variable domain, with the rest obtained from reference TRBV11-2 and TRBJ2-1, is as follows: EAGVAQSPRYKIIEKRQSVAFWCNPISGHATLYWYQQILGQGPKLLIQFQNNGVVDDSQLPKDRFSAERLKGVDSTLKIQPAKLEDSAVYLCASRQDRQSHRGNEQFFGPGTRLTVL.

The chain recombines TRBV7-9 with TRBJ2-3; D remains ambiguous. The CDR3 is 17 amino acids. CDR1 SEHNR and CDR2 FQNEAQ come from the germline V gene (reference sequence). V was trimmed by 8 bases and J by 0 bases, leaving 21 bases between them. In DNA form, the CDR3 reads TGTGCCAGCGGAATAACCAGGACCATCGTGAGCACAGATACGCAGTATTTT. As protein: CASGITRTIVSTDTQYF.

The CDR3 is CASSPGPNTEAFF. The CDR3 region has the DNA TGCGCCAGCAGCCCCGGACCGAACACTGAAGCTTTCTTT. V is TRBV5-1 and J is TRBJ1-1, with D unresolved. The CDR3 contains 13 residues. Trimming left V 4 bases short and J 1 base short, with 8 bases between. Germline CDR1 is SGHRS and CDR2 is YFSETQ.

This chain links TRBV19 with TRBJ1-5; D ambiguous. V was cut by 7 bases and J by 2 bases, with 6 bases left in between. The germline V gene has CDR1 LNHDA and CDR2 SQIVND (reference sequence). The CDR3 totals 12 residues. The CDR3 nucleotides read TGTGCCAGTACCCAGCGCAATCAGCCCCAGCATTTT. It codes for CASTQRNQPQHF.

This clone occurred a few times. J is TRBJ2-5 and V is TRBV13; maybe TRBD2 (5 bases). This CDR3 has 14 amino acids. Germline V gene sequence: CDR1 PRHDT, CDR2 FYEKMQ (reference sequence). The ends were cut back, 0 bases at V and 2 bases at J, with 7 bases in the middle. The CDR3: CASSLGLDQETQYF. The CDR3 coding sequence is TGTGCCAGCAGCTTAGGACTAGATCAAGAGACCCAGTACTTC.

The J gene is TRBJ2-7, the V gene TRBV5-4; no reliable D call. The V gene lost 4 bases and the J gene lost 1 base, with 9 bases spanning the gap. CDR3 length equals 13 residues. From germline, CDR1 is SGHNT and CDR2 YYREEE (reference sequence). The DNA of the CDR3 is TGTGCCAGCAGCCCCGACTTTTCCTACGAGCAGTACTTC. It codes for CASSPDFSYEQYF.

V gene TRBV29-1 combines with J gene TRBJ2-3; TRBD2 matches 7 bases. The CDR3 is 15 amino acids. J was trimmed by 0 bases and V by 7 bases; bases with no gene match: 10. CDR1 is SQVTM, CDR2 ANQGSEA, per germline. The CDR3 sequence is CSADLGTTSTDTQYF. In nucleotides, the CDR3 is TGCAGCGCCGACCTCGGGACTACTAGCACAGATACGCAGTATTTT.

This clone was observed a handful of times. This chain joins TRBV7-9 and TRBJ2-2; 8 bases fit TRBD1. V was clipped by 11 bases and J by 7 bases; unmatched bases: 9. This CDR3 contains 13 residues. CDR1 and CDR2 from the germline V gene are SEHNR and FQNEAQ (reference sequence). DNA for the CDR3: TGTGCCGGAGCGACAGGGGAGGTCGGGGAGCTGTTTTTT. It encodes CAGATGEVGELFF.

The rearrangement links TRBV28 to TRBJ2-5; unclear D gene. Trimming removed 2 bases from V and 2 bases from J, with 12 bases in between. The CDR3 length is 15 residues. Looked up from germline, CDR1 is MDHEN and CDR2 is SYDVKM. This CDR3 reads CASSLGRITQETQYF. Written as DNA, the CDR3 is TGTGCCAGCAGTTTAGGACGTATAACTCAAGAGACCCAGTACTTC.

V usage is TRBV2 and J usage is TRBJ1-1, with unresolved D. The CDR3 runs 15 residues. Per germline, CDR1 SNHLY and CDR2 FYNNEI. V was shortened by 7 bases and J by 1 base, with 16 bases between the two germline ends. CDR3 sequence reads: CASIGGLGKNTEAFF. CDR3 DNA: TGTGCCAGCATCGGAGGGTTAGGGAAGAACACTGAAGCTTTCTTT.